These 6 T cell receptor beta chains were all obtained from the same sample, sequenced in a study of blood T cell repertoires in COVID-19. Here immunoSEQ multiplex PCR was the method, and the copy in TCRdb shows in-frame clones only, minus some. The sample holds 150,000 to 200,000 clones, 75% to 85% seen once. Input material: PBMCs or T cells enriched from blood (not recorded which). These receptors were obtained from a man in his forties who had recovered from COVID-19.

The chain joins TRBV7-9 to TRBJ1-1; TRBD1 agrees at 10 bases. This CDR3 has 15 residues. V lost 4 bases and J lost 7; bases outside the gene matches: 9. The germline CDR1 and CDR2 sequences are SEHNR and FQNEAQ (reference sequence). CDR3 residues: CASSSVTGGYGEAFF. Here the CDR3 DNA reads TGTGCCAGCAGCTCGGTGACAGGGGGCTATGGTGAAGCTTTCTTT.

The rearrangement links TRBV6-1 to TRBJ1-1; TRBD1 matches 10 bases. V dropped 3 bases and J dropped 6; count of bases not matched to a gene: 10. CDR3 length: 16 amino acids. The germline gives CDR1 MNHNS, CDR2 SASEGT. CDR3 region: CASSDPRDRGRAEAFF. CDR3 sequence (DNA): TGTGCCAGCAGTGACCCCCGGGACAGGGGACGGGCTGAAGCTTTCTTT.

In DNA form, the CDR3 reads TGTGCCACCAGCAGAGGGAACGGGGAACCCGATACGCAGTATTTT. Amino acid sequence: CATSRGNGEPDTQYF. The chain couples TRBV15 to TRBJ2-3; maybe TRBD2 (5 bases). Germline V gene data show CDR1 as LNHNV and CDR2 as YYDKDF (reference sequence). The CDR3 has 15 amino acids. V was cut by 1 base and J by 6 bases, with 14 bases left in between.

V and J are TRBV7-6 and TRBJ1-5; TRBD1 might be the D (6 bases). The CDR3 runs to 14 residues. Trimming left V 5 bases short and J 3 bases short, with 11 bases between. Germline-derived CDR1 and CDR2 are SGHVS and FNYEAQ. The CDR3: CASSLTGPNQPQHF. CDR3 bases: TGTGCCAGCAGCCTGACAGGACCCAATCAGCCCCAGCATTTT.

The chain uses TRBV6-5 and TRBJ1-2, with a tentative D call TRBD1 (6 bases). The CDR3 has 13 residues. Trimming stripped 6 bases from V and 2 bases from J, with 10 bases between. CDR1 and CDR2 (germline): MNHEY, SVGAGI. In DNA form, the CDR3 reads TGTGCCAGCAGGTCGACAGGAAACTATGGCTACACCTTC. Its protein is CASRSTGNYGYTF.

The chain uses TRBV3-1 (or the pseudogene TRBV3-2) and TRBJ1-1; D remains unclear. This CDR3 has 12 amino acids. Per the germline V gene, CDR1 is LGHDT and CDR2 is YNNKEL (reference sequence). V dropped 4 bases and J dropped 3 bases, with 6 bases sitting between them. CDR3 amino acids: CASSLGYTEAFF. CDR3 coding DNA: TGTGCCAGCAGCCTCGGTTACACTGAAGCTTTCTTT.